This T cell receptor beta chain was obtained from a study of blood T cell repertoires in COVID-19. Study information: The United States, Italy and Spain supplied acute and convalescent COVID-19 samples. Sample material is recorded as cDNA or gDNA derived from T cells, B-cell-depleted T cells, or PBMCs.

Per the study methods: Researchers report that nucleated cell counts were estimated from reference gene primer amplification. Data came from immunoSEQ multiplex PCR; TCRdb stores just in-frame clones and leaves some out. V and J calls and clone size are given by that table; D and trimming were obtained from the DNA. The table shows approximately 160,000 clones, with about 81% occurring only once. The CDR3 has 17 residues. In germline, CDR1 is LNHDA, CDR2 SQIVND (reference sequence). The V gene end was trimmed by 3 bases and the J gene end by 7 bases; junction bases not matched to a gene: 15. This clone occurred once.

The rearrangement uses TRBV19 and TRBJ1-5; TRBD1 matches at 7 bases. Sequencing was carried out using peripheral blood. The source is a human donor in a cohort sampled during active COVID-19. The CDR3, as DNA: TGTGCCAGTAGTATTGTGGAGGGGGCAACTAGGGAGCAGCCCCAGCATTTT. Translating gives CASSIVEGATREQPQHF.